These 22 T cell receptor beta chains were sequenced from one sample in a study of Ad26.COV2.S vaccination and SARS-CoV-2 variants. Treatment noted: some 19 received Ad26.COV2.S at low or high dose, single or two shots; about 5 received placebo; per-sample allocation not given. Collection of the samples took place on day 63 after the first injection of vaccine or placebo. This table comes from immunoSEQ multiplex PCR, and its TCRdb copy is limited to in-frame clones, with some not included. The table records some 480,000 clones, around 90% of them present only once. The sequences come from peripheral blood, collected in a trial of Ad26.COV2.S vaccine versus placebo. The source is a person between 18 and 59 years old who received the Ad26.COV2.S COVID-19 vaccine or a placebo.

The V call is TRBV6-2 or TRBV6-3, the J call TRBJ2-5, with unresolved D. V was trimmed by 0 bases and J by 0 bases, leaving 11 bases between them. The CDR3 extends over 16 amino acids. Per germline, CDR1 MNHEY and CDR2 SVGEGT. CDR3 in DNA: TGTGCCAGCAGTTACTCGAAGACCGAGTACCAAGAGACCCAGTACTTC. This translates into CASSYSKTEYQETQYF.

The rearrangement joins TRBV7-7 to TRBJ2-1; 11 bases map to TRBD2. After removal of 5 bases from V and 6 bases from J, the junction contained 9 bases not matched to a gene. The germline CDR1 and CDR2 sequences are SSHAT and FNYEAQ (reference sequence). There are 16 residues in the CDR3. This CDR3 reads CASSPVLAGAGNEQFF. CDR3 nucleotide sequence: TGTGCCAGCAGCCCCGTACTAGCGGGAGCGGGCAATGAGCAGTTCTTC.

V usage is TRBV3-1 (or the pseudogene TRBV3-2) and J usage is TRBJ2-2; D call uncertain. The CDR3 length is 13 residues. Germline V gene lookup returns CDR1 LGHDT and CDR2 YNNKEL (reference sequence). V lost 4 bases and J 6 bases, leaving 9 bases between the germline ends. DNA for the CDR3: TGTGCCAGCAGCCCCTACCCGTCCGGGGAGCTGTTTTTT. Amino acids: CASSPYPSGELFF.

The chain joins TRBV12-3 or TRBV12-4 to TRBJ1-1; D is undetermined. This CDR3 has 13 amino acids. V lost 4 bases and J lost 1, with 7 bases in between. The CDR3 DNA sequence: TGTGCCAGCAGTTGGGCCGGGAACACTGAAGCTTTCTTT. Protein sequence: CASSWAGNTEAFF.

V and J are TRBV21-1 and TRBJ1-1. TRBV21-1 is annotated as a pseudogene. The CDR3 consists of 16 residues. CDR3 region: CASSTGRSWGNTEAFF. The DNA for the CDR3 is TGTGCCAGCAGCACGGGCCGTTCCTGGGGGAACACTGAAGCTTTCTTT.

V is TRBV29-1 and J is TRBJ1-2, with a tentative D call TRBD1 (5 bases). CDR1 and CDR2 from the germline V gene are SQVTM and ANQGSEA. CDR3 length: 14 residues. The V gene lost 6 bases and the J gene lost 0 bases, with 14 bases spanning the gap. CDR3 nucleotides: TGCAGCGTCACTACGGGACTCCCTAACTATGGCTACACCTTC. Translated, it gives CSVTTGLPNYGYTF. The full variable domain, with the rest looked up from reference TRBV29-1 and TRBJ1-2, is SAVISQKPSRDICQRGTSLTIQCQVDSQVTMMFWYRQQPGQSLTLIATANQGSEATYESGFVIDKFPISRPNLTFSTLTVSNMSPEDSSIYLCSVTTGLPNYGYTFGSGTRLTVV.

The chain joins TRBV28 to TRBJ2-4, with D possibly TRBD2 on 6 matching bases. The CDR3 runs 17 residues. V lost 0 bases, J lost 0 bases, and 12 bases lay in between. Germline V gene sequence: CDR1 MDHEN, CDR2 SYDVKM. In DNA form, the CDR3 reads TGTGCCAGCAGTTTATGGGGACTGTCCTTAGCCAAAAACATTCAGTACTTC. It yields the protein CASSLWGLSLAKNIQYF.

The chain recombines TRBV3-1 (or the pseudogene TRBV3-2) with TRBJ2-2, with 16 bases matching TRBD2. V shed 4 bases and J 6 bases; nucleotides not matched to a gene: 5. Per the germline V gene, CDR1 is LGHDT and CDR2 is YNNKEL (reference sequence). The CDR3 has 17 amino acids. CDR3 coding DNA: TGTGCCAGCAGCCGAGGGACTAGCGGGAGGGGACCCGGGGAGCTGTTTTTT. Translation: CASSRGTSGRGPGELFF.

This chain connects TRBV5-6 to TRBJ2-1, with a possible D match to TRBD1 (5 bases). V was cut by 3 bases and J by 6 bases, with 10 bases left in between. The CDR3 has 13 residues. Germline V CDR1 and CDR2: SGHDT, YYEEEE. CDR3 sequence (DNA): TGTGCCAGCAGCTGGGGCGAAATCAATGAGCAGTTCTTC. Translating it yields CASSWGEINEQFF. The full variable domain, rest sourced from reference TRBV5-6 and TRBJ2-1, is DAGVTQSPTHLIKTRGQQVTLRCSPKSGHDTVSWYQQALGQGPQFIFQYYEEEERQRGNFPDRFSGHQFPNYSSELNVNALLLGDSALYLCASSWGEINEQFFGPGTRLTVL.

The chain carries TRBV6-2 or TRBV6-3 and TRBJ1-5; no clear D. The germline V gene has CDR1 MNHEY and CDR2 SVGEGT. The CDR3 has 17 residues. V was pared by 2 bases and J by 3 bases, with 17 bases between. The CDR3 DNA reads TGTGCCAGCAGTTACAGCAGGTCCTTTCGGGACAATCAGCCCCAGCATTTT. It codes for CASSYSRSFRDNQPQHF.

V and J are TRBV3-1 (or the pseudogene TRBV3-2) and TRBJ2-2, with TRBD2 matching 10 bases. The CDR3 consists of 16 residues. Germline V gene data show CDR1 as LGHDT and CDR2 as YNNKEL (reference sequence). The junction had 5 bases not matched to a gene; V was cut back by 1 base and J by 6 bases. The DNA of the CDR3 is TGTGCCAGCAGCCAAGTGGGAGCGGGAGGGGCCGGGGAGCTGTTTTTT. This codes for CASSQVGAGGAGELFF.

This chain joins TRBV9 and TRBJ2-7; 8 positions match TRBD1. Germline lookup yields CDR1 SGDLS and CDR2 YYNGEE. The CDR3 has 14 residues. Trimming at V came to 4 bases and at J to 2 bases, leaving 5 bases not matched to a gene. The CDR3 coding sequence is TGTGCCAGCAGCCCGCAACAGGGGGCCTACGAGCAGTACTTC. This sequence encodes CASSPQQGAYEQYF.

This chain joins TRBV6-4 and TRBJ2-7, with D maybe TRBD1 (6 bases). V dropped 2 bases and J dropped 4 bases, with 21 bases sitting between them. The CDR3 runs to 17 residues. From germline, CDR1 is MRHNA and CDR2 SNTAGT. CDR3 nucleotide sequence: TGTGCCAGCAGTGACGTGGGGGCACCCCCTCCCCGGTACGAGCAGTACTTC. It is translated as CASSDVGAPPPRYEQYF.

The gene calls are TRBV7-9 and TRBJ2-7; D perhaps matches TRBD2 (5 bases). Trimming shortened V by 5 bases and J by 6 bases, and 20 bases separated the two germline ends. This CDR3 has 15 residues. Germline-derived CDR1 and CDR2 are SEHNR and FQNEAQ (reference sequence). The CDR3: CASSASPGIFGEQYF. CDR3 in DNA: TGTGCCAGCAGCGCCTCCCCCGGGATTTTCGGCGAGCAGTACTTC.

The rearrangement joins TRBV5-4 to TRBJ2-3; possibly TRBD2 for D (6 bases). The CDR3 covers 14 residues. V gave up 2 bases and J gave up 5 bases, with 12 bases separating them. Germline values: CDR1 SGHNT, CDR2 YYREEE (reference sequence). Written as DNA, the CDR3 is TGTGCCAGCAGCTTCATAAGGGGAGGAGATACGCAGTATTTT. It codes for CASSFIRGGDTQYF. The variable domain in full, completed from reference TRBV5-4 and TRBJ2-3, reads ETGVTQSPTHLIKTRGQQVTLRCSSQSGHNTVSWYQQALGQGPQFIFQYYREEENGRGNFPPRFSGLQFPNYSSELNVNALELDDSALYLCASSFIRGGDTQYFGPGTRLTVL.

This clone was counted between two and nine times. The V call is TRBV27, the J call TRBJ1-5; D gene uncertain. Germline V lookup: CDR1 MNHEY, CDR2 SMNVEV (reference sequence). V lost 5 bases and J 0 bases, leaving 8 bases between the germline ends. CDR3 length equals 14 residues. The CDR3 bases are TGTGCCAGCAGTATAACCAATAGCAATCAGCCCCAGCATTTT. Translated, it gives CASSITNSNQPQHF.

The genes are TRBV19 and TRBJ1-2; 12 positions match TRBD1. J lost 7 bases, V lost 5 bases, and 5 bases had no gene match. CDR3 length equals 14 residues. Per germline, CDR1 LNHDA and CDR2 SQIVND (reference sequence). This CDR3 is CASSLGQGAGGYTF. The DNA for the CDR3 is TGTGCCAGTAGTCTGGGACAGGGGGCAGGTGGCTACACCTTC.

V gene TRBV27 combines with J gene TRBJ1-1, with a possible D match to TRBD1 (5 bases). Germline values: CDR1 MNHEY, CDR2 SMNVEV (reference sequence). Trimming took 6 bases from V and 0 from J, leaving 11 bases between them. The CDR3 has 14 residues. CDR3 region: CASRPGLLNTEAFF. CDR3 DNA sequence: TGTGCCAGCAGACCGGGACTCCTGAACACTGAAGCTTTCTTT.

The rearrangement uses TRBV18 and TRBJ1-1; TRBD1 matches at 7 bases. CDR3 length: 16 amino acids. With V trimmed by 2 bases and J by 1 base, 7 bases remained unmatched. The V gene's germline CDR1 is KGHSH and CDR2 LQKENI. The CDR3 loop reads CASSPTFRQGNTEAFF. In DNA, the CDR3 is TGTGCCAGCTCACCAACTTTCCGACAGGGGAACACTGAAGCTTTCTTT.

The chain is built from TRBV24-1 and TRBJ2-5; D ambiguous. This CDR3 is 15 amino acids long. The germline V gene has CDR1 KGHDR and CDR2 SFDVKD. Trimming cost V 5 bases and J 1 base, with 13 bases left between them. The CDR3 here is CATSAGGRLQETQYF. The CDR3 bases are TGTGCCACCAGTGCAGGTGGACGGCTCCAAGAGACCCAGTACTTC.

The V and J genes are TRBV10-2 and TRBJ2-5; D not resolved. CDR3 size: 14 residues. Germline CDR1 is WSHSY and CDR2 is SAAADI. Trimming pared 2 bases from V and 1 base from J, leaving 8 bases between. The DNA for the CDR3 is TGCGCCAGCAGTGAGGCGGCCCTCCAAGAGACCCAGTACTTC. Protein: CASSEAALQETQYF.

The V call is TRBV28, the J call TRBJ1-5; D ambiguous. Trimming took off 5 bases at V and 2 bases at J, with 22 bases between the two ends. The germline V gene encodes CDR1 MDHEN and CDR2 SYDVKM. There are 18 residues in the CDR3. The CDR3 region has the DNA TGTGCCAGCAGTCAGAGAAACTTACTACGGTTAGGCAATCAGCCCCAGCATTTT. Translated, it gives CASSQRNLLRLGNQPQHF.